The rows below give T cell receptor beta chains drawn from one sample of a study of blood T cells in healthy people across ages. TCRdb re-analysed the 5' RACE reads in MiXCR, keeping a single row per CDR3 protein. Of some 690,000 distinct CDR3 sequences detected, 20% to 25% appear once; the ten largest clones hold about 20%. The material sequenced was blood. The origin of the receptors is a man between 65 and 85 years old in good health. Both conserved end residues are part of each CDR3. Each record gives: CDR3 length, V gene, clone size, D gene, J gene, CDR3 DNA, CDR3 protein. A D gene is named only where the DNA matches it firmly. Clone size is not always given. Where it is, it says once, few, many or a class for expanded clones.

len: 15; v_gene: TRBV20-1; abundance: few; d_gene: NA; j_gene: TRBJ1-3; CDR3nt: TGCAGTGCTCCTGCGGGGGTAGACTCTGGAAACACCATATATTTT; CDR3aa: CSAPAGVDSGNTIYF
len: 15; v_gene: TRBV9; abundance: NA; d_gene: NA; j_gene: TRBJ2-1; CDR3nt: TGTGCCAGCAGCTTAGCCCTGACAGGTTATGCCCAGCAGTTCTTC; CDR3aa: CASSLALTGYAQQFF
len: 12; v_gene: TRBV20-1; abundance: NA; d_gene: TRBD2; j_gene: TRBJ2-3; CDR3nt: TGCAGTGCCGGGACTAGCGGGGATACGCAGTATTTT; CDR3aa: CSAGTSGDTQYF
len: 17; v_gene: TRBV5-1; abundance: NA; d_gene: TRBD2; j_gene: TRBJ2-5; CDR3nt: TGCGCCAGCAGCTTGGAGTTCCGACTAGCGGGATTAGAGACCCAGTACTTC; CDR3aa: CASSLEFRLAGLETQYF
len: 17; v_gene: TRBV25-1; abundance: few; d_gene: TRBD1; j_gene: TRBJ1-4; CDR3nt: TGTGCCAGCAGTGACCCGTGGGGCCAGGGGGTCGGTGAAAAACTGTTTTTT; CDR3aa: CASSDPWGQGVGEKLFF
len: 17; v_gene: TRBV5-1; abundance: few; d_gene: TRBD1; j_gene: TRBJ2-4; CDR3nt: TGCGCCAGCAGCTTGGACGGACAGGGGATAGCCAAAAACATTCAGTACTTC; CDR3aa: CASSLDGQGIAKNIQYF
len: 15; v_gene: TRBV3-1; abundance: few; d_gene: NA; j_gene: TRBJ1-6; CDR3nt: TGTGCCAGCAGCCAGTTCGCAGGGGATAATTCACCCCTCCACTTT; CDR3aa: CASSQFAGDNSPLHF
len: 14; v_gene: TRBV14; abundance: many; d_gene: NA; j_gene: TRBJ1-2; CDR3nt: TGCGCCAGCAGCCAAGTTCGGGGAAACTATGGCTACACCTTC; CDR3aa: CASSQVRGNYGYTF
len: 15; v_gene: TRBV7-9; abundance: NA; d_gene: NA; j_gene: TRBJ2-3; CDR3nt: TGTGCCAGCAGCTCCCGGTCAGCAAGCACAGATACGCAGTATTTT; CDR3aa: CASSSRSASTDTQYF
len: 14; v_gene: TRBV7-2; abundance: NA; d_gene: NA; j_gene: TRBJ2-1; CDR3nt: TGTGCCAGCAGCTTAGTTCCTAGGTACAATGAGCAGTTCTTC; CDR3aa: CASSLVPRYNEQFF